One and the same sample provided the 11 T cell receptor beta chains below, sequenced in a study of T-cell memory formation after mild COVID-19. TCRdb independently ran MiXCR on the 5' RACE reads; one entry per CDR3 protein. The sample contains some 280,000 distinct CDR3 sequences, about 17% of which appear only once. The sample was PBMCs or a T cell subset sorted from them (not recorded which). These receptors were taken from a man aged 18-30 years who had mild COVID-19 (a few samples of this study predate the infection). Cell type and time point are not known.

This clonotype turned up a few times. The chain employs TRBV14 and TRBJ2-7; D call uncertain. The CDR3 extends over 12 amino acids. The V end was cut by 0 bases, the J end by 4 bases, with 4 bases between. The germline gives CDR1 SGHDN, CDR2 FVKESK. CDR3 protein: CASSQDKYEQYF. The CDR3, as DNA: TGTGCCAGCAGCCAAGACAAATACGAGCAGTACTTC.

This clonotype was found many times. J is TRBJ2-2 and V is TRBV7-9, with D possibly matching TRBD2 (5 bases). V lost 5 bases, J lost 3 bases, and 10 bases lay in between. The CDR3 loop spans 14 amino acids. Germline assignment: CDR1 SEHNR and CDR2 FQNEAQ (reference sequence). CDR3 nucleotide sequence: TGTGCCAGCAGCGCGGGTGTTTACACCGGGGAGCTGTTTTTT. The encoded protein is CASSAGVYTGELFF.

The chain couples TRBV5-1 to TRBJ2-7; D is possibly TRBD1 (6 bases). This CDR3 spans 15 amino acids. Deletions cut 4 bases from V and 7 bases from J, with 21 bases between. CDR1 and CDR2 (germline): SGHRS, YFSETQ. CDR3: CASSTYRAPRREQYV. The CDR3 DNA is TGCGCCAGCAGCACCTACAGGGCCCCGAGGAGGGAGCAGTACGTC.

This clonotype has just a few counts. The gene calls are TRBV6-6 and TRBJ2-1, with D perhaps assigned TRBD1 or TRBD2 (6 bases each). The V and J ends lost 7 bases and 2 bases respectively, with 12 bases between them. This CDR3 contains 14 residues. CDR1 and CDR2 (germline): MNHNY, SVGAGI (reference sequence). The CDR3 spells CASKGGAAYNEQFF. The DNA for the CDR3 is TGTGCCAGCAAGGGGGGTGCCGCCTACAATGAGCAGTTCTTC.

In this sample, this clonotype turned up a few times. V and J are TRBV24-1 and TRBJ2-3, with D perhaps assigned TRBD1 or TRBD2 (5 bases each). There are 15 residues in the CDR3. V lost 3 bases, J lost 1 base, and 10 bases lay in between. The germline V gene has CDR1 KGHDR and CDR2 SFDVKD. The CDR3 here is CATSDPGRGTDTQYF. The CDR3 region has the DNA TGTGCCACCAGTGATCCGGGACGAGGCACAGATACGCAGTATTTT.

J is TRBJ2-7 and V is TRBV9; the D gene is possibly TRBD1 (5 bases). The CDR3 is 14 residues long. The germline V gene has CDR1 SGDLS and CDR2 YYNGEE. The germline V and J ends were trimmed by 0 bases and 3 bases, with 10 bases remaining between them. The CDR3 nucleotides are TGTGCCAGCAGCGTAGATCAGGGTTTCTACGAGCAGTACTTC. Translation: CASSVDQGFYEQYF.

V and J are TRBV30 and TRBJ1-2; TRBD1 agrees at 8 bases. The V segment lost 5 bases and the J segment 6 bases; nucleotides outside the gene matches: 8. From germline, CDR1 is GTSNPN and CDR2 SVGIG (reference sequence). CDR3 length: 13 residues. CDR3 nucleotide sequence: TGTGCCTGGGAGACAGGGGATTCGAATGGCTACACCTTC. This codes for CAWETGDSNGYTF.

The chain carries TRBV29-1 and TRBJ2-1; 8 bases line up with TRBD2. With 5 bases clipped from V and 4 bases from J, the junction kept 13 bases outside the gene matches. There are 16 residues in the CDR3. Germline-derived CDR1 and CDR2 are SQVTM and ANQGSEA. The CDR3: CSVTSGAGGSYNEQFF. The CDR3 nucleotides are TGCAGCGTTACCAGCGGTGCGGGGGGTTCTTACAATGAGCAGTTCTTC.

In its sample, this clonotype was seen a few times. The gene calls are TRBV9 and TRBJ2-1; 10 positions agree with TRBD1. This CDR3 has 17 residues. J was trimmed by 4 bases and V by 2 bases; bases with no gene match: 9. Germline CDR1 is SGDLS and CDR2 is YYNGEE. The CDR3: CASSVTGQGNRYNEQFF. The CDR3 nucleotides read TGTGCCAGCAGCGTTACGGGACAGGGGAATCGTTACAATGAGCAGTTCTTC. Full variable domain (rest looked up from reference TRBV9 and TRBJ2-1): DSGVTQTPKHLITATGQRVTLRCSPRSGDLSVYWYQQSLDQGLQFLIQYYNGEERAKGNILERFSAQQFPDLHSELNLSSLELGDSALYFCASSVTGQGNRYNEQFFGPGTRLTVL.

This clonotype was detected only a few times. This chain links TRBV20-1 with TRBJ2-6; possible D gene TRBD2, 6 bases. The V gene's germline CDR1 is DFQATT and CDR2 SNEGSKA (reference sequence). The ends were cut back, 3 bases at V and 2 bases at J, with 8 bases in the middle. This CDR3 region has 14 residues. This CDR3 is CSASGGAGANVLTF. The CDR3 DNA follows: TGCAGTGCTAGCGGGGGAGCTGGGGCCAACGTCCTGACTTTC.

This clonotype was observed a few times. The rearrangement links TRBV28 to TRBJ2-1, with unresolved D. In germline, CDR1 is MDHEN, CDR2 SYDVKM. The V end lost 8 bases, the J end lost 1 base, and 9 bases lay between the germline ends. The CDR3 sequence is 13 residues long. The CDR3 nucleotides are TGTGCCAGCGGCGGTACTTCCTACAATGAGCAGTTCTTC. Its protein product is CASGGTSYNEQFF. Filled out from reference TRBV28 and TRBJ2-1, the complete variable domain reads DVKVTQSSRYLVKRTGEKVFLECVQDMDHENMFWYRQDPGLGLRLIYFSYDVKMKEKGDIPEGYSVSREKKERFSLILESASTNQTSMYLCASGGTSYNEQFFGPGTRLTVL.